The clone carrying this T cell receptor beta chain came up a few times. The sample is drawn from a study of T cells in Graves' hyperthyroidism and ophthalmopathy. Researchers took RNA transcripts and amplified the TCR beta CDR3 regions from them. HTBI primers were employed in a first-round RT-PCR of the TCR CDR3. MiXCR, run by TCRdb on the multiplex PCR reads, gives a single entry per CDR3 protein. The data hold about 360,000 distinct CDR3 sequences, with more than 20% observed a single time. Diagnoses were made from clinical symptoms, serum measures (thyroxine and TRAb), thyroid ultrasound and orbital computed tomography. The TCR originated in a man aged 50 or older with Graves' hyperthyroidism. The specimen was blood.

CDR3 in DNA: TGCAGTGCTAGAGGCTATATGCAGGGAGTGAGGGGCTACACCTTC. It yields the protein CSARGYMQGVRGYTF. This sequence joins TRBV20-1 and TRBJ1-2; D might be TRBD1 (5 bases). V lost 1 base, J lost 8 bases, and 20 bases lay in between. CDR3 length: 15 amino acids. Per the germline V gene, CDR1 is DFQATT and CDR2 is SNEGSKA (reference sequence).